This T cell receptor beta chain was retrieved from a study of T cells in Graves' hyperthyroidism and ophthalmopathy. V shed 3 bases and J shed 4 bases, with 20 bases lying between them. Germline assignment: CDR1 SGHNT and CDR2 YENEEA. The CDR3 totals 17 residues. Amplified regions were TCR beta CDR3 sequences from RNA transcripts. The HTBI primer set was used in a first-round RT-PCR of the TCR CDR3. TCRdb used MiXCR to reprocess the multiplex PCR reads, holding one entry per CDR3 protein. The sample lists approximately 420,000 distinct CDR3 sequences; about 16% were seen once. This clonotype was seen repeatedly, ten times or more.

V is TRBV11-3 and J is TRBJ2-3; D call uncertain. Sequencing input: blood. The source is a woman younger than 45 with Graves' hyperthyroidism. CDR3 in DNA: TGTGCCAGCAGCTTGCCCCGAGGCTATACCGTCGCAGATACGCAGTATTTT. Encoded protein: CASSLPRGYTVADTQYF.